This passage covers 17 T cell receptor beta chains from one sample sequenced in a study of shared clonotypes between healthy human individuals. Positive CCR7 selection of CD45RO-negative cells yielded the naive CD8 cells, and terminally differentiated effector memory CD45RA+ cells were excluded. The repertoire was sequenced with immunoSEQ multiplex PCR; TCRdb's copy has only in-frame clones and lacks some. The sample contains more than 500,000 clones, approximately 95% of which appear only once. The source material was naive CD8+ T cells sorted from blood. These receptors originate from a woman aged 25 to 39 in good health.

Comments on this clone: Other DNA variants within this sample encode the same CDR3. The chain uses TRBV5-4 and TRBJ2-5; D is unclear. The CDR3 extends over 13 amino acids. V lost 0 bases, J lost 5 bases, and 8 bases lay in between. CDR1 and CDR2 (germline): SGHNT, YYREEE (reference sequence). The chain's CDR3 is CASSLESSETQYF. DNA for the CDR3: TGTGCCAGCAGCTTGGAATCCTCGGAGACCCAGTACTTC.

The chain carries TRBV5-6 and TRBJ1-1; no reliable D call. The CDR3 is made up of 17 amino acids. The V gene's germline CDR1 is SGHDT and CDR2 YYEEEE. The germline V and J ends were trimmed by 2 bases and 0 bases, with 17 bases remaining between them. The CDR3 region is CASSFPPASEMNTEAFF. As DNA, the CDR3 is TGTGCCAGCAGCTTCCCACCGGCCTCTGAGATGAACACTGAAGCTTTCTTT.

The chain joins TRBV4-1 to TRBJ2-7; TRBD2 aligns across 13 bases. From germline, CDR1 is MGHRA and CDR2 YSYEKL. The CDR3 totals 16 residues. With 4 bases clipped from V and 0 bases from J, the junction kept 3 bases outside the gene matches. CDR3 protein: CASSLRLAGGSYEQYF. The CDR3 DNA sequence: TGCGCCAGCAGCCTCAGACTAGCGGGAGGCTCCTACGAGCAGTACTTC.

This chain joins TRBV18 and TRBJ2-5, with D unresolved. V lost 3 bases and J lost 1, with 15 bases in between. CDR3 length: 16 residues. Germline lookup yields CDR1 KGHSH and CDR2 LQKENI. CDR3 loop: CASSPSVGTTQETQYF. CDR3 DNA: TGTGCCAGCTCACCTTCCGTAGGTACGACCCAAGAGACCCAGTACTTC.

The chain recombines TRBV28 with TRBJ2-7; 12 nucleotides agree with TRBD1. Germline lookup yields CDR1 MDHEN and CDR2 SYDVKM. V trimming: 4 bases; J trimming: 3 bases; junction bases outside the gene matches: 22. CDR3 length: 21 residues. As DNA, the CDR3 is TGTGCCAGCAGTTCATTCTTGTTGGGACAGGGGGCGGGCCTGGGGAACTACGAGCAGTACTTC. Encoded protein: CASSSFLLGQGAGLGNYEQYF.

The CDR3 DNA reads TGTGCCAGCAGCCAAGGGTTAACAGCTAACTATGGCTACACCTTC. Protein product: CASSQGLTANYGYTF. This sequence joins TRBV4-2 and TRBJ1-2; no clear D gene. V was shortened by 1 base and J by 0 bases, with 9 bases between the two germline ends. The CDR3 totals 15 residues. Germline CDR1 LGHNA, CDR2 YNFKEQ.

The chain recombines TRBV4-2 with TRBJ2-5; TRBD2 matches 11 bases. V shed 1 base, J shed 5 bases, and the junction held 18 bases outside the gene matches. CDR1 is LGHNA, CDR2 YNFKEQ, per germline. CDR3 size: 20 residues. The CDR3 sequence is CASSQGQTSGSPPPGETQYF. The CDR3 DNA is TGTGCCAGCAGCCAAGGCCAAACTAGCGGGAGTCCTCCTCCGGGGGAGACCCAGTACTTC.

The rearrangement links TRBV27 to TRBJ2-3; D call uncertain. The CDR3 has 13 amino acids. Trimming stripped 4 bases from V and 6 bases from J, with 11 bases between. Per germline, CDR1 MNHEY and CDR2 SMNVEV (reference sequence). The CDR3 region is CASSSALGDTQYF. The CDR3 bases are TGTGCCAGCAGTTCCGCACTCGGGGATACGCAGTATTTT.

This CDR3 is CASRTGASYEQYF. In DNA form, the CDR3 reads TGCGCCAGCAGGACAGGGGCTTCCTACGAGCAGTACTTC. The chain is built from TRBV5-1 and TRBJ2-7; 8 nucleotides agree with TRBD1. This CDR3 comprises 13 residues. Unmatched junction bases numbered 2, after V lost 5 bases and J lost 1 base. Germline loops: CDR1 SGHRS, CDR2 YFSETQ.

The chain is built from TRBV9 and TRBJ2-7; D gene ambiguous. Deletions cut 3 bases from V and 5 bases from J, with 12 bases between. CDR1 SGDLS and CDR2 YYNGEE come from the germline V gene. There are 13 residues in the CDR3. CDR3 region: CASSALLTHEQYF. CDR3 DNA sequence: TGTGCCAGCAGCGCCTTGTTGACTCACGAGCAGTACTTC. The variable domain in full, with the rest retrieved from reference TRBV9 and TRBJ2-7, is DSGVTQTPKHLITATGQRVTLRCSPRSGDLSVYWYQQSLDQGLQFLIQYYNGEERAKGNILERFSAQQFPDLHSELNLSSLELGDSALYFCASSALLTHEQYFGPGTRLTVT.

This chain uses TRBV7-2 with TRBJ2-1, with unresolved D. Germline loops: CDR1 SGHTA, CDR2 FQGNSA. Deletions cut 4 bases from V and 4 bases from J, with 8 bases between. This CDR3 has 13 residues. In DNA, the CDR3 is TGTGCCAGCAGCTGGAATTCTTACAATGAGCAGTTCTTC. It encodes CASSWNSYNEQFF.

This clone was counted only a few times. The chain combines TRBV14 with TRBJ1-2; 9 bases agree with TRBD1. The CDR3 runs to 15 residues. Germline-derived CDR1 and CDR2 are SGHDN and FVKESK. Germline trimming cut 3 bases from V and 1 base from J; bases unmatched to any gene: 3. In nucleotides, the CDR3 is TGTGCCAGCAGCCACCGACAGGGGGTTAACTATGGCTACACCTTC. This gives the protein CASSHRQGVNYGYTF.

The CDR3 region is CASSLGRGSAYNSPLHF. CDR3 nucleotide sequence: TGTGCCAGCAGCTTAGGTAGAGGTAGCGCCTATAATTCACCCCTCCACTTT. V gene TRBV11-2 combines with J gene TRBJ1-6; D not certain. Germline loops: CDR1 SGHAT, CDR2 FQNNGV. The CDR3 sequence is 17 residues long. V lost 1 base to trimming and J lost 2 bases, with 12 bases between them.

The table lists this clone with a few counts. In DNA, the CDR3 is TGTGCCTGGAGCGACAGGGCGAACCAAGAGACCCAGTACTTC. Its translation: CAWSDRANQETQYF. The gene calls are TRBV30 and TRBJ2-5, with TRBD1 matching 7 bases. CDR3 size: 14 residues. After removal of 3 bases from V and 0 bases from J, the junction contained 4 bases not matched to a gene. The germline gives CDR1 GTSNPN, CDR2 SVGIG (reference sequence).

The rearrangement joins TRBV13 to TRBJ2-2; D is possibly TRBD1 (5 bases). The V end was cut by 5 bases, the J end by 6 bases, with 13 bases between. Germline-derived CDR1 and CDR2 are PRHDT and FYEKMQ (reference sequence). The CDR3 spans 14 residues. The CDR3 nucleotides are TGTGCCAGCAGCCTCGCTAAGGGGTCCGGGGAGCTGTTTTTT. Its protein product is CASSLAKGSGELFF.

The CDR3 sequence is CASSFSGSEKLFF. As DNA, the CDR3 is TGTGCCAGCAGCTTCTCCGGGAGTGAAAAACTGTTTTTT. The J gene is TRBJ1-4, the V gene TRBV5-6; D gene ambiguous. Looked up from germline, CDR1 is SGHDT and CDR2 is YYEEEE. This CDR3 contains 13 residues. V gave up 2 bases and J gave up 7 bases, with 9 bases separating them.

The chain links TRBV29-1 to TRBJ1-2; no definite D call. V shed 7 bases and J shed 11 bases, with 20 bases lying between them. From germline, CDR1 is SQVTM and CDR2 ANQGSEA. The CDR3 is 12 residues long. The CDR3 DNA sequence: TGCAGCGCCCGGGAGGCTACCCTGGGGTACACCTTC. This gives the protein CSAREATLGYTF.